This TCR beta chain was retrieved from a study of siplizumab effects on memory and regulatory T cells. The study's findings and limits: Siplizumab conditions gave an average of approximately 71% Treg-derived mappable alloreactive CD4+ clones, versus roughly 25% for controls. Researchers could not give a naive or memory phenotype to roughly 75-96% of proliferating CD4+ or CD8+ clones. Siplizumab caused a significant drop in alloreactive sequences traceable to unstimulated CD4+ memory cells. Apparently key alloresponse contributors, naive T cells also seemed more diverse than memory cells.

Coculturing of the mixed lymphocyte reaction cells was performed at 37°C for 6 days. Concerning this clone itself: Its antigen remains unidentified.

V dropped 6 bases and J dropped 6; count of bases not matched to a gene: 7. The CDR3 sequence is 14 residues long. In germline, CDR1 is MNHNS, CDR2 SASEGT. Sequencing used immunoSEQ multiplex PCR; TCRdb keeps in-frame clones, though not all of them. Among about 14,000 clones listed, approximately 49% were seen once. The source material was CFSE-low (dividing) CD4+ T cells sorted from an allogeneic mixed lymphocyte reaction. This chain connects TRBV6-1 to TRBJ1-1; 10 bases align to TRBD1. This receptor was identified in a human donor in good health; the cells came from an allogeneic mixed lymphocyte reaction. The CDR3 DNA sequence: TGTGCCAGCAGGAAAGACAGGGGGCGCGCTGAAGCTTTCTTT. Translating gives CASRKDRGRAEAFF.